This T cell receptor beta chain was profiled in a study of regulatory T cells in long-lasting Graves disease. The CDR3 is made up of 14 amino acids. Germline V gene sequence: CDR1 DFQATT, CDR2 SNEGSKA (reference sequence). Trimming took 0 bases from V and 7 from J; bases not matched to a gene: 6. Many counts were recorded for this clonotype. Its target is not known. Investigators prepared the TCR beta libraries by applying iRepertoire HTBI primers and Arm-PCR of CDR3 regions. Each CDR3 protein gets one entry after TCRdb re-called the multiplex PCR reads with MiXCR. The top ten hold approximately 30% of the sample, which has under 400,000 distinct CDR3 sequences, approximately 15% seen once. Study observations and caveats: Sample size was small, which may have lowered accuracy. Clonotypes that were public and shared totalled roughly 3,000 in persistent patients versus 750 to 1,000 in new patients. Persistent disease exhibited a predilection for TRBV28, TRBJ1-2 and TRBJ2-5.

Time point denoted: newly diagnosed GD, antithyroid drugs for less than 3 months. RNA extracted from PBMCs served as the sequencing template. These records were also assigned to another study, of T cells in Graves' hyperthyroidism and ophthalmopathy.

The source was peripheral blood mononuclear cells (PBMCs), collected at new diagnosis, from a patient treated with antithyroid drugs. The receptor comes from a man in his forties with Graves disease. This sequence joins TRBV20-1 and TRBJ2-7; 10 nucleotides match TRBD1. The CDR3: CSARDWDRGGEQYF. CDR3 bases: TGCAGTGCTAGAGACTGGGACAGGGGCGGGGAGCAGTACTTC.